Presented here are 25 T cell receptor beta chains from one specimen sequenced in a study of OX40 agonist ivuxolimab in advanced cancers. The data were produced by immunoSEQ multiplex PCR, yet TCRdb's version contains in-frame clones alone and is incomplete. The sample consists of about 19,000 clones, 65% to 80% of them appearing once. Sequencing was performed on CD4+ or CD8+ T cells sorted from blood, taken in a trial of the OX40 agonist ivuxolimab. The receptors come from an adult with an advanced solid tumor such as melanoma, head and neck, liver or kidney cancer.

The rearrangement links TRBV27 to TRBJ2-1, with 7 positions matching TRBD1. Trimming cost V 7 bases and J 0 bases; bases outside gene matches: 9. Germline V lookup: CDR1 MNHEY, CDR2 SMNVEV (reference sequence). The CDR3 runs to 16 residues. The CDR3 DNA follows: TGTGCCAGCATCGGTGAGGGGGCTAGCTCCTACAATGAGCAGTTCTTC. Translating it yields CASIGEGASSYNEQFF.

This chain connects TRBV7-9 to TRBJ1-4; 9 nucleotides align to TRBD1. Per germline, CDR1 SEHNR and CDR2 FQNEAQ (reference sequence). CDR3 size: 15 residues. J was trimmed by 6 bases and V by 5 bases; bases with no gene match: 7. The CDR3 nucleotides are TGTGCCAGCAGCATACAGGGGGCGGGCGATGAAAAACTGTTTTTT. Protein: CASSIQGAGDEKLFF.

The V gene is TRBV27, the J gene TRBJ2-5, with a possible D match to TRBD2 (5 bases). Trimming pared 2 bases from V and 5 bases from J, leaving 15 bases between. This CDR3 spans 15 amino acids. Per germline, CDR1 MNHEY and CDR2 SMNVEV (reference sequence). The CDR3, as DNA: TGTGCCAGCAGTTTAGGGTGGGAGCCGGGTGAGACCCAGTACTTC. Protein product: CASSLGWEPGETQYF.

This clone was counted between two and nine times. The gene calls are TRBV7-9 and TRBJ2-7, with D unresolved. Trimming took off 4 bases at V and 2 bases at J, with 6 bases between the two ends. The germline CDR1 and CDR2 sequences are SEHNR and FQNEAQ (reference sequence). The CDR3 totals 12 residues. The CDR3 nucleotides are TGTGCCAGCAGCTCGGACGCCTACGAGCAGTACTTC. It specifies CASSSDAYEQYF.

The chain employs TRBV7-2 and TRBJ2-7, with a tentative D call TRBD2 (5 bases). Per the germline V gene, CDR1 is SGHTA and CDR2 is FQGNSA. The CDR3 is made up of 15 amino acids. V lost 1 base and J 2 bases, leaving 12 bases between the germline ends. The CDR3 region has the DNA TGTGCCAGCAGCTTAGGCGAGGGCCCCACCTACGAGCAGTACTTC. Amino acid sequence: CASSLGEGPTYEQYF.

This clone was counted a single time. The genes are TRBV28 and TRBJ2-6; D is tentatively TRBD1 or TRBD2 (5 bases each). CDR3 size: 16 residues. V lost 6 bases and J lost 3, with 15 bases in between. Germline CDR1 is MDHEN and CDR2 is SYDVKM. The CDR3 region is CASSPRTGLGANVLTF. The CDR3 coding sequence is TGTGCCAGCAGCCCTCGAACGGGGCTTGGGGCCAACGTCCTGACTTTC. The full variable domain, its missing parts supplied by reference TRBV28 and TRBJ2-6, is DVKVTQSSRYLVKRTGEKVFLECVQDMDHENMFWYRQDPGLGLRLIYFSYDVKMKEKGDIPEGYSVSREKKERFSLILESASTNQTSMYLCASSPRTGLGANVLTFGAGSRLTVL.

Only a few counts were recorded for this clone. CDR3 in amino acids: CASSWSNPEDGYTF. The CDR3 coding sequence is TGTGCCAGCAGTTGGTCTAACCCTGAGGATGGCTACACCTTC. This chain joins TRBV27 and TRBJ1-2; D remains unclear. Deletions cut 4 bases from V and 6 bases from J, with 15 bases between. CDR1 and CDR2 (germline): MNHEY, SMNVEV (reference sequence). The CDR3 is 14 amino acids.

The chain is built from TRBV28 and TRBJ2-4, with D unclear. Per germline, CDR1 MDHEN and CDR2 SYDVKM. The CDR3 has 15 amino acids. V lost 3 bases and J lost 0, with 9 bases in between. CDR3 bases: TGTGCCAGCAGTTTCGCCACTATAGCCAAAAACATTCAGTACTTC. This translates into CASSFATIAKNIQYF.

The chain uses TRBV6-6 and TRBJ2-7; D gene unclear. Germline V gene lookup returns CDR1 MNHNY and CDR2 SVGAGI (reference sequence). Trimming left V 0 bases short and J 2 bases short, with 5 bases between. The CDR3 consists of 13 residues. CDR3 bases: TGTGCCAGCAGTTACTCAGGCCCCTACGAGCAGTACTTC. Protein: CASSYSGPYEQYF.

In its sample, this clone was seen a few times. This CDR3 is also generated by other DNA sequences in the sample. This chain uses TRBV9 with TRBJ2-2; D ambiguous. Germline V gene data show CDR1 as SGDLS and CDR2 as YYNGEE. The V end was cut by 0 bases, the J end by 3 bases, with 3 bases between. The CDR3 sequence is 13 residues long. CDR3 DNA sequence: TGTGCCAGCAGCGTAGCGGACACCGGGGAGCTGTTTTTT. Amino acids: CASSVADTGELFF.

The chain combines TRBV5-1 with TRBJ2-5; the match to TRBD1 covers 7 bases. This CDR3 comprises 15 residues. Germline lookup yields CDR1 SGHRS and CDR2 YFSETQ. Germline trimming cut 0 bases from V and 5 bases from J; bases unmatched to any gene: 7. The DNA of the CDR3 is TGCGCCAGCAGCTTGGCTTCCGGGACAGTGGAGACCCAGTACTTC. Translating gives CASSLASGTVETQYF.

V is TRBV29-1 and J is TRBJ1-1, with 9 bases fitting TRBD1. In germline, CDR1 is SQVTM, CDR2 ANQGSEA. J was trimmed by 6 bases and V by 0 bases; bases with no gene match: 14. The CDR3 spans 17 residues. The CDR3 sequence: CSVEDLITGQGLPEAFF. Written as DNA, the CDR3 is TGCAGCGTTGAAGATCTAATTACAGGACAGGGGTTGCCTGAAGCTTTCTTT.

This clone appeared a few times. The V call is TRBV27, the J call TRBJ1-1, with D maybe TRBD1 (6 bases). The CDR3 length is 12 residues. CDR1 and CDR2 (germline): MNHEY, SMNVEV (reference sequence). V was cut by 4 bases and J by 8 bases, with 11 bases left in between. The CDR3, as DNA: TGTGCCAGCAGTTCGCAGGGGCGCGAAGCTTTCTTT. Translated: CASSSQGREAFF.

This CDR3 is CASGLDGGLASTGELFF. As DNA, the CDR3 is TGTGCTAGTGGTTTGGACGGGGGACTAGCGTCCACCGGGGAGCTGTTTTTT. The chain uses TRBV12-5 and TRBJ2-2, with 10 positions matching TRBD2. This CDR3 comprises 17 residues. Germline V gives CDR1 LGHNT, CDR2 FRNRAP. Unmatched junction bases numbered 6, after V lost 1 base and J lost 4 bases.

The chain employs TRBV20-1 and TRBJ1-2, with D unresolved. The CDR3 sequence is 10 residues long. CDR1 and CDR2 from the germline V gene are DFQATT and SNEGSKA (reference sequence). CDR3 region: CSVRSYGYTF. The CDR3 region has the DNA TGCAGCGTCAGGAGCTATGGCTACACCTTC.

Comment on this clone: This may arise from a read error, as a much more abundant clone is one base away. Other nucleotide sequences from this sample produce the same CDR3. This chain links TRBV28 with TRBJ2-1; D is ambiguous. The CDR3 is made up of 14 amino acids. Looked up from germline, CDR1 is MDHEN and CDR2 is SYDVKM. The CDR3 bases are TGTGCCAGCCAGCCCCATCCCTTATACAATGAACAGTTCTTC. Protein product: CASQPHPLYNEQFF. Filled out from reference TRBV28 and TRBJ2-1, the complete variable domain reads DVKVTQSSRYLVKRTGEKVFLECVQDMDHENMFWYRQDPGLGLRLIYFSYDVKMKEKGDIPEGYSVSREKKERFSLILESASTNQTSMYLCASQPHPLYNEQFFGPGTRLTVL.

The CDR3 loop is CASSLPSGRAGEQYF. CDR3 in DNA: TGTGCCAGCAGCTTACCTAGCGGGAGGGCTGGAGAGCAGTACTTC. V is TRBV5-6 and J is TRBJ2-7; 12 bases fit TRBD2. CDR1 and CDR2 from the germline V gene are SGHDT and YYEEEE. J lost 7 bases, V lost 2 bases, and 7 bases had no gene match. The CDR3 is 15 residues long.

The CDR3 bases are TGCAGCGTTGAAGCCCCTGACAGATCCCAGTACTTC. This codes for CSVEAPDRSQYF. The chain employs TRBV29-1 and TRBJ2-5; D possibly corresponds to TRBD1 (5 bases). The CDR3 loop spans 12 amino acids. Looked up from germline, CDR1 is SQVTM and CDR2 is ANQGSEA. Trimming left V 1 base short and J 9 bases short, with 12 bases between.

The chain uses TRBV30 and TRBJ2-5; TRBD2 might be the D (5 bases). From germline, CDR1 is GTSNPN and CDR2 SVGIG (reference sequence). V lost 1 base to trimming and J lost 5 bases, with 11 bases between them. The CDR3 is 13 amino acids. The CDR3 here is CAWSAPGEETQYF. CDR3 bases: TGTGCCTGGAGTGCTCCCGGGGAGGAGACCCAGTACTTC.

The chain has TRBV30 and TRBJ2-5; the match to TRBD1 covers 9 bases. The J call may be wrong; the DNA end is better matched by TRBJ2-7. The CDR3 totals 13 residues. Germline CDR1 reads GTSNPN; CDR2 reads SVGIG (reference sequence). This CDR3 reads CAWSVGTGYEQYF. DNA of the CDR3: TGTGCCTGGAGTGTGGGGACAGGGTACGAGCAGTACTTC.

The chain combines TRBV7-9 with TRBJ1-1, with D unclear. Germline V gene lookup returns CDR1 SEHNR and CDR2 FQNEAQ (reference sequence). Trimming cost V 5 bases and J 0 bases, with 19 bases left between them. The CDR3 has 17 amino acids. In nucleotides, the CDR3 is TGTGCCAGCAGCACCCCCCGAGGCCTTGACATGAACACTGAAGCTTTCTTT. Translation gives CASSTPRGLDMNTEAFF.

The chain carries TRBV10-1 and TRBJ2-7, with D possibly being TRBD2 (6 bases). The length of the CDR3 is 13 residues. CDR1 and CDR2 (germline): WNHNN, SYGVQD (reference sequence). V lost 5 bases, J lost 3 bases, and 11 bases lay in between. In nucleotides, the CDR3 is TGCGCCAGCAGTCCGGGACTGGGCTACGAGCAGTACTTC. The encoded protein is CASSPGLGYEQYF.

The V and J genes are TRBV15 and TRBJ1-4; TRBD1 matches at 9 bases. There are 15 residues in the CDR3. Germline V lookup: CDR1 LNHNV, CDR2 YYDKDF (reference sequence). With V trimmed by 5 bases and J by 7 bases, 8 bases remained unmatched. CDR3 sequence reads: CATSADRGVGEKLFF. As DNA, the CDR3 is TGTGCCACCAGCGCGGACAGGGGAGTAGGTGAAAAACTGTTTTTT. The full variable domain, completed using reference TRBV15 and TRBJ1-4, is DAMVIQNPRYQVTQFGKPVTLSCSQTLNHNVMYWYQQKSSQAPKLLFHYYDKDFNNEADTPDNFQSRRPNTSFCFLDIRSPGLGDTAMYLCATSADRGVGEKLFFGSGTQLSVL.

This chain connects TRBV18 to TRBJ2-7, with TRBD2 identical over 9 bases. The V segment lost 3 bases and the J segment 5 bases; nucleotides outside the gene matches: 8. The germline gives CDR1 KGHSH, CDR2 LQKENI. The CDR3 length is 15 residues. CDR3 in amino acids: CASSPASGNLDEQYF. CDR3 DNA sequence: TGTGCCAGCTCACCGGCTAGCGGGAATTTGGACGAGCAGTACTTC.

The chain uses TRBV19 and TRBJ1-1; D call uncertain. V was shortened by 3 bases and J by 4 bases, with 12 bases between the two germline ends. Per germline, CDR1 LNHDA and CDR2 SQIVND (reference sequence). CDR3 length: 14 residues. In nucleotides, the CDR3 is TGTGCCAGTAGTATCGGCACCCCGATCACTGAAGCTTTCTTT. Amino acids: CASSIGTPITEAFF.